Each of the 18 T cell receptor beta chains below was sequenced from the same sample in a study of T cell clonotyping in hematopoietic cell transplantation. Here immunoSEQ multiplex PCR was the method, and the copy in TCRdb shows in-frame clones only, minus some. The sample contains tens of thousands of clones, 85% of which appear only once. The time point: recipient sample about 28 days before transplant, after cytoreduction. The specimen was peripheral blood mononuclear cells, collected before stem cell transplant. The receptors originated from a man aged 55 to 70 with acute myeloid leukemia. Some clones in this sample may be carry-over from other donors' samples.

This clone was observed a single time. V usage is TRBV19 and J usage is TRBJ1-5; 10 bases agree with TRBD1. Looked up from germline, CDR1 is LNHDA and CDR2 is SQIVND (reference sequence). V lost 3 bases, J lost 0 bases, and 11 bases stayed unmatched. The CDR3 consists of 19 residues. CDR3 sequence: CASSMAWDRGYYSNQPQHF. In DNA, the CDR3 is TGTGCCAGTAGTATGGCCTGGGACAGGGGCTACTATAGCAATCAGCCCCAGCATTTT.

The chain couples TRBV5-6 to TRBJ1-4; D gene uncertain. Trimming stripped 4 bases from V and 8 bases from J, with 15 bases between. CDR1 is SGHDT and CDR2 is YYEEEE in the germline V gene. The CDR3 contains 14 residues. In DNA form, the CDR3 reads TGTGCCAGCAGCCCCGGGTCGACCCACGAAAAACTGTTTTTT. Its translation is CASSPGSTHEKLFF.

V and J are TRBV27 and TRBJ1-5; no firm D call. Trimming removed 1 base from V and 0 bases from J, with 13 bases in between. The CDR3 loop spans 17 amino acids. Germline loops: CDR1 MNHEY, CDR2 SMNVEV (reference sequence). The CDR3 spells CASSLLGVRYSNQPQHF. The CDR3, as DNA: TGTGCCAGCAGTTTATTAGGCGTCAGATATAGCAATCAGCCCCAGCATTTT.

V usage is TRBV5-1 and J usage is TRBJ2-2, with 8 bases matching TRBD1. The V and J ends lost 3 bases and 1 base, in that order; junction bases with no gene match: 11. CDR1 SGHRS and CDR2 YFSETQ come from the germline V gene. The CDR3 has 18 amino acids. CDR3 protein: CASSYPYFDRGNTGELFF. The CDR3 DNA is TGCGCCAGCAGCTACCCTTACTTCGACAGGGGGAACACCGGGGAGCTGTTTTTT.

The chain recombines TRBV4-2 with TRBJ2-2; 10 bases map to TRBD1. After removal of 4 bases from V and 6 bases from J, the junction contained 2 bases not matched to a gene. This CDR3 is built from 14 residues. Looked up from germline, CDR1 is LGHNA and CDR2 is YNFKEQ. The CDR3 nucleotides are TGTGCCAGCAGCCCGGGACAGGGGCCCGGGGAGCTGTTTTTT. It yields the protein CASSPGQGPGELFF.

In its sample, this clone was seen a few times. The rearrangement uses TRBV11-1 and TRBJ2-5; weak D call: TRBD2 (5 bases). The CDR3 runs 14 residues. CDR1 and CDR2 from the germline V gene are SGHAT and FQDESV (reference sequence). Trimming removed 2 bases from V and 5 bases from J, with 12 bases in between. CDR3 sequence reads: CASSLRPRGETQYF. CDR3 nucleotide sequence: TGTGCCAGCAGCTTACGTCCCCGCGGGGAGACCCAGTACTTC.

Here the CDR3 reads CASSLYSVLRNYGYTF. The CDR3 DNA reads as TGTGCCAGCAGCCTCTATTCCGTACTGCGGAATTATGGCTACACCTTC. This chain connects TRBV11-2 to TRBJ1-2; D remains unclear. The CDR3 extends over 16 amino acids. V lost 5 bases and J lost 5, with 21 bases in between. Germline V gene lookup returns CDR1 SGHAT and CDR2 FQNNGV.

The chain uses TRBV7-3 and TRBJ2-2; D is unresolved. Germline loops: CDR1 SGHTA, CDR2 FQGTGA. The V and J ends lost 5 bases and 4 bases respectively, with 17 bases between them. This CDR3 has 16 amino acids. CDR3 protein: CASSLQSSPLTGELFF. CDR3 nucleotide sequence: TGTGCCAGCAGCCTCCAGTCGTCTCCGCTCACCGGGGAGCTGTTTTTT. The variable domain in full, completed from reference TRBV7-3 and TRBJ2-2, reads GAGVSQTPSNKVTEKGKYVELRCDPISGHTALYWYRQSLGQGPEFLIYFQGTGAADDSGLPNDRFFAVRPEGSVSTLKIQRTERGDSAVYLCASSLQSSPLTGELFFGEGSRLTVL.

This chain links TRBV2 with TRBJ2-3, with D tentatively TRBD1 or TRBD2 (5 bases each). The germline gives CDR1 SNHLY, CDR2 FYNNEI. The CDR3 has 13 residues. The V gene lost 10 bases and the J gene lost 5 bases, with 16 bases spanning the gap. The CDR3, as DNA: TGTGCCACCTCCAGGGATGGGGGAGATACGCAGTATTTT. This codes for CATSRDGGDTQYF.

The genes are TRBV19 and TRBJ1-6; D gene ambiguous. V was shortened by 7 bases and J by 10 bases, with 14 bases between the two germline ends. Per germline, CDR1 LNHDA and CDR2 SQIVND (reference sequence). The CDR3 spans 13 residues. The CDR3 protein is CASTYATESPLHF. CDR3 nucleotide sequence: TGTGCCAGTACCTATGCGACCGAGTCACCCCTCCACTTT.

J is TRBJ2-7 and V is TRBV11-3, with D unresolved. Trimming removed 7 bases at V and 1 base at J, with 11 bases between. Germline CDR1 SGHNT, CDR2 YENEEA. The CDR3 loop spans 13 amino acids. The DNA for the CDR3 is TGTGCCAGCACGGCAACTCCGTCCTACGAGCAGTACTTC. This encodes CASTATPSYEQYF. Full variable domain (rest looked up from reference TRBV11-3 and TRBJ2-7): EAGVVQSPRYKIIEKKQPVAFWCNPISGHNTLYWYLQNLGQGPELLIRYENEEAVDDSQLPKDRFSAERLKGVDSTLKIQPAELGDSAVYLCASTATPSYEQYFGPGTRLTVT.

The chain joins TRBV28 to TRBJ1-1; D is perhaps TRBD1 (6 bases). The germline gives CDR1 MDHEN, CDR2 SYDVKM. The CDR3 totals 14 residues. V was cut by 2 bases and J by 6 bases, with 13 bases left in between. This CDR3 is CASSLTGLPPEAFF. CDR3 DNA sequence: TGTGCCAGCAGTTTAACAGGGCTCCCCCCTGAAGCTTTCTTT.

The CDR3 loop reads CATRDRGAANTGELFF. The CDR3 DNA reads as TGTGCCACCCGTGACCGCGGGGCGGCGAACACCGGGGAGCTGTTTTTT. The chain links TRBV19 to TRBJ2-2; a possible D gene is TRBD2 (6 bases). The germline V gene encodes CDR1 LNHDA and CDR2 SQIVND (reference sequence). The CDR3 runs 16 residues. Deletions cut 10 bases from V and 0 bases from J, with 18 bases between.

The rearrangement joins TRBV28 to TRBJ1-6; D not resolved. The CDR3 covers 16 residues. The V gene's germline CDR1 is MDHEN and CDR2 SYDVKM. Trimming took 3 bases from V and 9 from J, leaving 18 bases between them. This CDR3 is CASSFLVSGWSSPLHF. DNA for the CDR3: TGTGCCAGCAGTTTTTTAGTTTCTGGGTGGAGTTCACCCCTCCACTTT.

The chain is built from TRBV6-5 and TRBJ2-3; TRBD2 matches at 10 bases. The CDR3 has 15 residues. The germline CDR1 and CDR2 sequences are MNHEY and SVGAGI. J was trimmed by 1 base and V by 2 bases; bases with no gene match: 0. CDR3 sequence reads: CASSYLAGGTDTQYF. The CDR3, as DNA: TGTGCCAGCAGTTACCTAGCGGGGGGCACAGATACGCAGTATTTT.

This chain links TRBV9 with TRBJ1-1; no clear D. The CDR3 covers 13 residues. Germline V gene sequence: CDR1 SGDLS, CDR2 YYNGEE. Trimming removed 1 base from V and 0 bases from J, with 4 bases in between. The CDR3 bases are TGTGCCAGCAGCGTACAGGTGAACACTGAAGCTTTCTTT. Protein sequence: CASSVQVNTEAFF.

This clone came up once. The rearrangement links TRBV28 to TRBJ1-5; D is unresolved. CDR1 is MDHEN and CDR2 is SYDVKM in the germline V gene. The V end was cut by 2 bases, the J end by 4 bases, with 9 bases between. The CDR3 is made up of 14 amino acids. The CDR3 protein is CASSLTLGNQPQHF. CDR3 bases: TGTGCCAGCAGTTTAACCCTCGGAAATCAGCCCCAGCATTTT.

The rearrangement uses TRBV19 and TRBJ2-7; D is perhaps TRBD1 (5 bases). Germline V gene sequence: CDR1 LNHDA, CDR2 SQIVND (reference sequence). V lost 7 bases, J lost 2 bases, and 12 bases lay in between. This CDR3 region has 13 residues. CDR3 DNA: TGTGCCAGTACCGACGACAGACCCTACGAGCAGTACTTC. Translating gives CASTDDRPYEQYF.